The 5 T cell receptor beta chains given below trace back to one sample, sequenced in a study of T-cell memory formation after mild COVID-19. Each CDR3 protein gets one entry after TCRdb re-called the 5' RACE reads with MiXCR. The data show 350,000 to 500,000 distinct CDR3 sequences, with 15% to 20% seen just once and about 22% held by the top ten. The specimen was PBMCs or a T cell subset sorted from them (not recorded which). These receptors all come from a man aged 18-30 years who had mild COVID-19 (a few samples of this study predate the infection). Cell type and time point are not known.

The rearrangement links TRBV7-3 to TRBJ2-1, with TRBD2 identical over 14 bases. The CDR3 extends over 15 amino acids. Germline values: CDR1 SGHTA, CDR2 FQGTGA. Trimming cost V 5 bases and J 9 bases; bases outside gene matches: 6. The CDR3 is CASSKTSGGAGEQFF. In DNA, the CDR3 is TGTGCCAGCAGCAAGACTAGCGGGGGGGCCGGTGAGCAGTTCTTC.

In this sample, this clonotype turned up many times. V usage is TRBV11-1 and J usage is TRBJ2-2, with 11 positions matching TRBD1. This CDR3 has 16 residues. The trim removed 5 bases at V and 4 bases at J, leaving 6 bases unmatched. Germline CDR1 is SGHAT and CDR2 is FQDESV (reference sequence). The chain's CDR3 is CASSPGQGASTGELFF. The CDR3 coding sequence is TGTGCCAGCAGCCCTGGACAGGGGGCTAGCACCGGGGAGCTGTTTTTT. Full variable domain (rest looked up from reference TRBV11-1 and TRBJ2-2): EAEVAQSPRYKITEKSQAVAFWCDPISGHATLYWYRQILGQGPELLVQFQDESVVDDSQLPKDRFSAERLKGVDSTLKIQPAELGDSAMYLCASSPGQGASTGELFFGEGSRLTVL.

This clonotype was recorded at least ten times. This rearrangement joins TRBV12-3 or TRBV12-4 to TRBJ1-6; D is uncertain. V was trimmed by 6 bases and J by 0 bases, leaving 6 bases between them. The CDR3 contains 14 residues. CDR3 sequence reads: CASRGSSYNSPLHF. The CDR3 DNA is TGTGCCAGCAGAGGTAGCTCCTATAATTCACCCCTCCACTTT.

V and J are TRBV7-2 and TRBJ1-2; possible D gene TRBD1, 5 bases. CDR3 length equals 15 residues. Germline V CDR1 and CDR2: SGHTA, FQGNSA. V lost 2 bases and J lost 4, with 14 bases in between. This chain's CDR3 is CASSLSFRQLYGYTF. CDR3 DNA: TGTGCCAGCAGCTTAAGTTTCCGACAGCTCTATGGCTACACCTTC.

The V gene is TRBV4-3, the J gene TRBJ1-2, with a weak D call TRBD1 (6 bases). This CDR3 is built from 17 residues. CDR1 and CDR2 (germline): LGHNA, YSLEER. V lost 2 bases to trimming and J lost 4 bases, with 20 bases between them. The chain's CDR3 is CASSQLHGTTPFYGYTF. CDR3 sequence (DNA): TGCGCCAGCAGCCAATTACACGGGACAACGCCTTTCTATGGCTACACCTTC.